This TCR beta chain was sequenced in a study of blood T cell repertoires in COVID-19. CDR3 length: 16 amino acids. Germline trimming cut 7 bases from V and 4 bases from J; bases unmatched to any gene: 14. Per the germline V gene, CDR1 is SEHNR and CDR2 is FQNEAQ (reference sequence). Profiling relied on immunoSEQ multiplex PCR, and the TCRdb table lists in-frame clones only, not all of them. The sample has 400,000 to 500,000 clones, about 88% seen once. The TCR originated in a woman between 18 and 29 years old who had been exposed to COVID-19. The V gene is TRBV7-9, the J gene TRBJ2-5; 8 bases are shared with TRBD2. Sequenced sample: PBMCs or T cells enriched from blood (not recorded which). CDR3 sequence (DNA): TGTGCCAGCACCTCGTCGATGGCGGGACTAGGAGAGACCCAGTACTTC. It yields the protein CASTSSMAGLGETQYF.